The 26 T cell receptor beta chains given below trace back to one sample, sequenced in a study of blood T cell repertoires in COVID-19. TCRdb's table, derived via immunoSEQ multiplex PCR, lists solely in-frame clones and lacks some. This table has approximately 250,000 clones, roughly 81% appearing once. Sequenced: peripheral blood. The receptors stem from a man aged 35 to 55 with acute or convalescent COVID-19.

V usage is TRBV5-1 and J usage is TRBJ2-1; 13 bases fit TRBD2. V was clipped by 3 bases and J by 4 bases; unmatched bases: 7. The germline gives CDR1 SGHRS, CDR2 YFSETQ. CDR3 length: 17 residues. This CDR3 reads CASSWTGTSGIYNEQFF. The CDR3, as DNA: TGCGCCAGCAGCTGGACCGGGACTAGCGGGATATACAATGAGCAGTTCTTC.

The rearrangement uses TRBV4-2 and TRBJ1-2, with 7 bases identical to TRBD1. This CDR3 contains 15 residues. V shed 3 bases, J shed 3 bases, and the junction held 7 bases outside the gene matches. Germline-derived CDR1 and CDR2 are LGHNA and YNFKEQ. CDR3 DNA: TGTGCCAGCAGCCAGGACCGACAGGGCCACTATGGCTACACCTTC. It codes for CASSQDRQGHYGYTF.

The J gene is TRBJ1-6, the V gene TRBV5-3; weak D call: TRBD1 (6 bases). TRBV5-3 is sorted into the ORF group, with uncertain function. CDR3 length: 14 residues. With 4 bases removed from V and 5 bases from J, the gap between germline ends came to 10 bases. CDR3: CARSPDSNNSPLHF. For the CDR3, the DNA is TGTGCCAGAAGCCCGGACAGTAATAATTCACCCCTCCACTTT.

J is TRBJ1-5 and V is TRBV19, with D uncertain. The V gene lost 6 bases and the J gene lost 0 bases, with 9 bases spanning the gap. This CDR3 has 14 residues. Germline V gene data show CDR1 as LNHDA and CDR2 as SQIVND (reference sequence). The CDR3 nucleotides are TGTGCCAGTAGAAACAGCTATAGCAATCAGCCCCAGCATTTT. Protein product: CASRNSYSNQPQHF.

The gene calls are TRBV21-1 and TRBJ2-2; TRBD2, the table's D call, lacks a check against the DNA. TRBV21-1 is a documented pseudogene. The CDR3 is made up of 16 amino acids. CDR3 bases: TGTGCCAGCAGTCGTAGGGGCGGGACGGCCACCGGGGAGCTGTTTTTT. Its protein product is CASSRRGGTATGELFF.

A word on this clone: Within the sample, other DNA sequences also encode this same CDR3. V is TRBV7-3 and J is TRBJ1-1; D remains unclear. The germline gives CDR1 SGHTA, CDR2 FQGTGA. The CDR3 covers 13 residues. V dropped 2 bases and J dropped 4 bases, with 8 bases sitting between them. The CDR3 sequence is CASSLLGSTEAFF. The CDR3 region has the DNA TGTGCCAGCAGCTTACTTGGGAGCACTGAAGCTTTCTTT.

V usage is TRBV29-1 and J usage is TRBJ1-1, with TRBD1 identical over 9 bases. The CDR3 runs 12 residues. The ends lost 7 bases at V and 5 bases at J; junction bases unmatched: 5. Germline V gene lookup returns CDR1 SQVTM and CDR2 ANQGSEA. The CDR3 DNA sequence: TGCAGCGGGGGACAGGGTAGTACTGAAGCTTTCTTT. Translated: CSGGQGSTEAFF.

V is TRBV9 and J is TRBJ1-5; unclear D gene. There are 13 residues in the CDR3. Germline V CDR1 and CDR2: SGDLS, YYNGEE. The ends were cut back, 2 bases at V and 5 bases at J, with 8 bases in the middle. CDR3: CASSVGKDQPQHF. CDR3 coding DNA: TGTGCCAGCAGCGTCGGGAAGGATCAGCCCCAGCATTTT.

V usage is TRBV9 and J usage is TRBJ2-3; the D gene is possibly TRBD2 (7 bases). The CDR3 contains 15 residues. Germline V gene data show CDR1 as SGDLS and CDR2 as YYNGEE. V was shortened by 0 bases and J by 10 bases, with 18 bases between the two germline ends. The CDR3, as DNA: TGTGCCAGCAGCGTAGGCCCGGGGGGCTACCAACCGCAGTATTTT. Translating gives CASSVGPGGYQPQYF.

The J gene is TRBJ1-4, the V gene TRBV5-1; 7 positions agree with TRBD1. Germline-derived CDR1 and CDR2 are SGHRS and YFSETQ. The CDR3 contains 16 residues. Trimming took 4 bases from V and 8 from J; bases not matched to a gene: 14. The CDR3 nucleotides are TGCGCCAGCAGCCGAACAAACGCTTTGGGACAGGAAAAACTGTTTTTT. Encoded protein: CASSRTNALGQEKLFF.

This chain links TRBV12-1 with TRBJ1-2. TRBV12-1 is a pseudogene. The CDR3 extends over 18 amino acids. CDR3 bases: TGTGCCAGCAGCTGTTACTCCTTACACCCGGGGATCAGCTATGGCTACACCTTC. It yields the protein CASSCYSLHPGISYGYTF.

A single count supports this clone. The genes are TRBV5-8 and TRBJ2-4, with D perhaps matching TRBD1 (5 bases). There are 14 residues in the CDR3. Germline V lookup: CDR1 SGHTS, CDR2 YDEGEE. V lost 5 bases to trimming and J lost 2 bases, with 11 bases between them. The CDR3 DNA follows: TGTGCCAGCAGACCAGGGTGGACCAAAAACATTCAGTACTTC. Encoded protein: CASRPGWTKNIQYF.

The rearrangement joins TRBV5-1 to TRBJ1-2; 11 bases align to TRBD1. The CDR3 has 17 amino acids. Germline CDR1 SGHRS, CDR2 YFSETQ. V was clipped by 6 bases and J by 7 bases; unmatched bases: 17. The CDR3 DNA follows: TGCGCCAGCAACCCAGGGACAGGGGGTAGCCCTTGGGGTGGCTACACCTTC. Translated: CASNPGTGGSPWGGYTF.

The rearrangement links TRBV10-2 to TRBJ2-3; D is undetermined. CDR3 length: 11 amino acids. V lost 3 bases to trimming and J lost 4 bases, with 2 bases between them. Germline-derived CDR1 and CDR2 are WSHSY and SAAADI. Here the CDR3 reads CASSDADTQYF. CDR3 coding DNA: TGCGCCAGCAGTGACGCAGATACGCAGTATTTT.

This clone was seen once. The chain couples TRBV9 to TRBJ2-3; 11 positions match TRBD2. Unmatched junction bases numbered 2, after V lost 3 bases and J lost 8 bases. CDR1 SGDLS and CDR2 YYNGEE come from the germline V gene. CDR3 length equals 13 residues. The CDR3 reads CASSGGTSGTQYF. CDR3 bases: TGTGCCAGCAGCGGTGGGACTAGCGGTACGCAGTATTTT. Together with reference TRBV9 and TRBJ2-3, the CDR3 gives the full variable domain: DSGVTQTPKHLITATGQRVTLRCSPRSGDLSVYWYQQSLDQGLQFLIQYYNGEERAKGNILERFSAQQFPDLHSELNLSSLELGDSALYFCASSGGTSGTQYFGPGTRLTVL.

The chain recombines TRBV27 with TRBJ2-5; D ambiguous. Germline V CDR1 and CDR2: MNHEY, SMNVEV (reference sequence). V shed 2 bases and J shed 1 base, with 5 bases lying between them. This CDR3 is 13 amino acids long. The CDR3 DNA reads as TGTGCCAGCAGTTTAGCTATCCAAGAGACCCAGTACTTC. Translation gives CASSLAIQETQYF.

The chain uses TRBV19 and TRBJ2-3, with 9 bases that match TRBD2. Germline CDR1 LNHDA, CDR2 SQIVND (reference sequence). The length of the CDR3 is 18 residues. V lost 4 bases to trimming and J lost 3 bases; unmatched junction nucleotides: 14. In DNA form, the CDR3 reads TGTGCCAGTAGTAAGGGGGAACTAGCGGGTTCTAAGACAGATACGCAGTATTTT. It codes for CASSKGELAGSKTDTQYF.

As concerns this clone: At one end, the junction sequence differs from germline, possibly due to a read error. The genes are TRBV12-5 and TRBJ1-1; D is undetermined. Germline values: CDR1 LGHNT, CDR2 FRNRAP. The CDR3 sequence is 13 residues long. CDR3 amino acids: CASAVLRNAEAFF. The CDR3 coding sequence is TGTGCTAGTGCTGTTCTGAGGAACGCTGAAGCTTTCTTT. The full variable domain, its missing parts supplied by reference TRBV12-5 and TRBJ1-1, is DARVTQTPRHKVTEMGQEVTMRCQPILGHNTVFWYRQTMMQGLELLAYFRNRAPLDDSGMPKDRFSAEMPDATLATLKIQPSEPRDSAVYFCASAVLRNAEAFFGQGTRLTVV.

In its sample, this clone was seen a few times. The chain uses TRBV27 and TRBJ1-1; TRBD1 matches 7 bases. The CDR3 runs to 12 residues. J was trimmed by 11 bases and V by 2 bases; bases with no gene match: 5. Germline loops: CDR1 MNHEY, CDR2 SMNVEV (reference sequence). The DNA for the CDR3 is TGTGCCAGCAGTTTACGACAGGGCCGCGCTTTCTTT. Residues: CASSLRQGRAFF.

This clone was recorded a few times. The chain joins TRBV6-6 to TRBJ1-2, with D tentatively TRBD1 (6 bases). This CDR3 is built from 11 residues. V gave up 5 bases and J gave up 6 bases, with 7 bases separating them. Germline-derived CDR1 and CDR2 are MNHNY and SVGAGI (reference sequence). CDR3 sequence (DNA): TGTGCCAGCAGTAGGGACAATGGCTACACCTTC. As protein: CASSRDNGYTF.

The chain couples TRBV6-6 to TRBJ1-1, with D perhaps matching TRBD1 (5 bases). The CDR3 totals 16 residues. V shed 5 bases and J shed 0 bases, with 16 bases lying between them. Germline values: CDR1 MNHNY, CDR2 SVGAGI (reference sequence). CDR3 sequence reads: CASSQGRTRVNTEAFF. The CDR3 DNA follows: TGTGCCAGCAGTCAAGGACGGACACGGGTGAACACTGAAGCTTTCTTT.

The gene calls are TRBV2 and TRBJ2-7, with TRBD2 matching 7 bases. With 4 bases clipped from V and 2 bases from J, the junction kept 5 bases outside the gene matches. CDR3 length equals 14 residues. Germline V gene data show CDR1 as SNHLY and CDR2 as FYNNEI. Here the CDR3 reads CASSVSSGAYEQYF. In DNA form, the CDR3 reads TGTGCCAGCAGTGTTTCAAGCGGGGCCTACGAGCAGTACTTC.

The chain employs TRBV19 and TRBJ1-2; perhaps TRBD1 as D (6 bases). CDR3 length: 14 amino acids. V was shortened by 4 bases and J by 1 base, with 10 bases between the two germline ends. Germline CDR1 and CDR2: LNHDA and SQIVND (reference sequence). CDR3 loop: CASSKDSLNYGYTF. CDR3 DNA sequence: TGTGCCAGTAGTAAGGACAGCCTTAACTATGGCTACACCTTC.

This clone appeared a single time. V gene TRBV4-1 combines with J gene TRBJ2-3; 8 bases are shared with TRBD2. CDR3 length: 16 residues. Trimming at V came to 4 bases and at J to 2 bases, leaving 8 bases not matched to a gene. The germline V gene encodes CDR1 MGHRA and CDR2 YSYEKL. In DNA, the CDR3 is TGCGCCAGCAGCCTCCAAGCGGGGGACGCCACAGATACGCAGTATTTT. Translating it yields CASSLQAGDATDTQYF.

J is TRBJ1-1 and V is TRBV11-2, with D perhaps TRBD1 (5 bases). Between the trimmed V and J ends, which lost 0 bases and 2 bases, there was a span of 10 bases. The CDR3 contains 15 residues. Per the germline V gene, CDR1 is SGHAT and CDR2 is FQNNGV. For the CDR3, the DNA is TGTGCCAGCAGCTTAGAAACAGGTCGAAACACTGAAGCTTTCTTT. It specifies CASSLETGRNTEAFF.

The chain couples TRBV4-1 to TRBJ1-4; 9 bases are shared with TRBD1. Trimming at V came to 7 bases and at J to 8 bases, leaving 11 bases not matched to a gene. The CDR3 covers 15 residues. CDR1 is MGHRA, CDR2 YSYEKL, per germline. The CDR3 coding sequence is TGCGCCAGCAAAGACCGGGACAGGGAAGTAGAAAAACTGTTTTTT. It yields the protein CASKDRDREVEKLFF.